Listed below are T cell receptor beta chains from one sample, sequenced in a study of T-cell memory formation after mild COVID-19. TCRdb reanalysed the 5' RACE reads using MiXCR and keeps one entry per CDR3 protein. Among about 190,000 distinct CDR3 sequences listed, approximately 10% were seen once. Sequencing was done on a sample of PBMCs or a T cell subset sorted from them (not recorded which). Receptors originate from a young man who had mild COVID-19 (a few samples of this study predate the infection). Cell type and time point are not known. CDR3s include the opening cysteine and the closing phenylalanine or tryptophan. Each record gives: V gene, J gene, clone size, D gene, CDR3 DNA, CDR3 protein. A D gene is named only where the DNA matches it firmly. Part of the rows lack a size; the others show once, few, many or a class for expanded clones.

V: TRBV7-9; J: TRBJ2-7; size: many; D: -; DNA: TGTGCCAGCAGCTCTCACAGGGAGATCTACGAGCAGTACTTC; CDR3: CASSSHREIYEQYF
V: TRBV11-2; J: TRBJ1-2; size: few; D: -; DNA: TGTGCCAGCAGCTCCGGTCCGAGGGGCTACACCTTC; CDR3: CASSSGPRGYTF
V: TRBV11-2; J: TRBJ2-5; size: many; D: -; DNA: TGTGCCAGCAGCCCACGTACAACACAAGAGACCCAGTACTTC; CDR3: CASSPRTTQETQYF
V: TRBV7-2; J: TRBJ2-1; size: many; D: TRBD1; DNA: TGTGCCAGCAGCTTAGATCGCAGGGGGCTAGGGAATGAGCAGTTCTTC; CDR3: CASSLDRRGLGNEQFF
V: TRBV10-3; J: TRBJ2-7; size: few; D: TRBD1; DNA: TGTGCCATCAGGAACCCCGGACAGGGCCTAAACTACGAGCAGTACTTC; CDR3: CAIRNPGQGLNYEQYF
V: TRBV20-1; J: TRBJ1-1; size: few; D: -; DNA: TGCAGTGCATGGGACCCTACGCAGATTGAAGCTTTCTTT; CDR3: CSAWDPTQIEAFF
V: TRBV6-5; J: TRBJ2-3; size: -; D: TRBD1; DNA: TGTGCCAGCAGTGACAGGGGAACAGATACGCAGTATTTT; CDR3: CASSDRGTDTQYF
V: TRBV7-9; J: TRBJ2-3; size: few; D: TRBD2; DNA: TGTGCCAGCAGCCCGACTAGCGGGGTTCGCACAGATACGCAGTATTTT; CDR3: CASSPTSGVRTDTQYF
V: TRBV10-2; J: TRBJ2-7; size: -; D: TRBD1; DNA: TGCGCCAGCACCGTACCGGGACAGTCCTACGAGCAGTACTTC; CDR3: CASTVPGQSYEQYF
V: TRBV7-2; J: TRBJ1-1; size: -; D: -; DNA: TGTGCCAGCAGCGGCAGGGCCCGAATAGTGGTTGACACTGAAGCTTTCTTT; CDR3: CASSGRARIVVDTEAFF
V: TRBV5-1; J: TRBJ2-1; size: few; D: -; DNA: TGCGCCAGCAGCTTGGCCGAGCAGGGTCGAGCCAATGAGCAGTTCTTC; CDR3: CASSLAEQGRANEQFF
V: TRBV11-2; J: TRBJ2-6; size: many; D: -; DNA: TGTGCCAGCAGCGGGTCTGGGGCCAACGTCCTGACTTTC; CDR3: CASSGSGANVLTF
V: TRBV7-9; J: TRBJ1-1; size: -; D: -; DNA: TGTGCCAGCAGCTTGGGGGAGTTAACTGAAGCTTTCTTT; CDR3: CASSLGELTEAFF
V: TRBV7-2; J: TRBJ2-7; size: -; D: -; DNA: TGTGCCAGCAGCCCCTCCCCCACCCACGAGCAGTACTTC; CDR3: CASSPSPTHEQYF
V: TRBV10-3; J: TRBJ2-3; size: few; D: -; DNA: TGTGCCATCAGTGGCTGGGCCGATACGCAGTATTTT; CDR3: CAISGWADTQYF
V: TRBV7-2; J: TRBJ1-2; size: -; D: -; DNA: TGTGCCAGCAGCCTCCAGGCCTCCGGTACCTACGATGGCTACACCTTC; CDR3: CASSLQASGTYDGYTF
V: TRBV29-1; J: TRBJ2-3; size: few; D: TRBD1; DNA: TGCAGCGTTAACCCAGGACAGGGAAGCACAGATACGCAGTATTTT; CDR3: CSVNPGQGSTDTQYF
V: TRBV6-1; J: TRBJ2-2; size: -; D: TRBD1; DNA: TGTGCCAGCAGTGACCCCGGGACAGGGGGCACCGGGGAGCTGTTTTTT; CDR3: CASSDPGTGGTGELFF
V: TRBV12-3/TRBV12-4; J: TRBJ2-1; size: -; D: TRBD2; DNA: TGTGCCAGCAGTCCTCTCCCGGGACTAGCGGGGGGGAATGAGCAGTTCTTC; CDR3: CASSPLPGLAGGNEQFF
V: TRBV7-2; J: TRBJ2-5; size: many; D: -; DNA: TGTGCCAGCAGCTTGAGGGGGGCAGCGGAGACCCAGTACTTC; CDR3: CASSLRGAAETQYF
V: TRBV20-1; J: TRBJ2-2; size: few; D: -; DNA: TGCAGTGCTAGGGGGCTCAGGGATTCGAACACCGGGGAGCTGTTTTTT; CDR3: CSARGLRDSNTGELFF
V: TRBV12-3/TRBV12-4; J: TRBJ1-1; size: -; D: -; DNA: TGTGCCAGCATCCACCCGAGGGTGAACACTGAAGCTTTCTTT; CDR3: CASIHPRVNTEAFF
V: TRBV7-8; J: TRBJ2-2; size: few; D: TRBD1; DNA: TGTGCCAGCAGCTTAGGCCGACAGGGGCCTCGGGGGGAGCTGTTTTTT; CDR3: CASSLGRQGPRGELFF
V: TRBV4-1; J: TRBJ1-6; size: few; D: -; DNA: TGCGCCAGCAGCCAATTATACAGGGCGGTCTATAATTCACCCCTCCACTTT; CDR3: CASSQLYRAVYNSPLHF
V: TRBV9; J: TRBJ2-7; size: few; D: -; DNA: TGTGCCAGCAGCGTAGAGTACCACCCCTACGAGCAGTACTTC; CDR3: CASSVEYHPYEQYF
V: TRBV7-2; J: TRBJ2-1; size: many; D: -; DNA: TGTGCCATCGAGGATAGAAACTACAATGAGCAGTTCTTC; CDR3: CAIEDRNYNEQFF
V: TRBV7-9; J: TRBJ1-1; size: -; D: TRBD1; DNA: TGTGCCAGCAGCACGACAGGGGCGAACACTGAAGCTTTCTTT; CDR3: CASSTTGANTEAFF
V: TRBV7-2; J: TRBJ2-3; size: -; D: -; DNA: TGTGCCAGCAGCTCGTCGGGGGGCCCGTATACGCAGTATTTT; CDR3: CASSSSGGPYTQYF
V: TRBV7-9; J: TRBJ2-3; size: -; D: TRBD2; DNA: TGTGCCAGCAGCTTAAGCGGGGGGGCAAGAGCAGATACGCAGTATTTT; CDR3: CASSLSGGARADTQYF
V: TRBV7-3; J: TRBJ1-5; size: -; D: -; DNA: TGTGCCAGCAGCGCGAATGACGGACAGCCCCAGCATTTT; CDR3: CASSANDGQPQHF
V: TRBV5-1; J: TRBJ1-2; size: -; D: -; DNA: TGCGCCAGCAGCTTGGTAGGGGGGGAGCCTGGCTACACCTTC; CDR3: CASSLVGGEPGYTF
V: TRBV10-3; J: TRBJ2-3; size: -; D: -; DNA: TGTGCCATCAGTGAGTCGGGACCTCGGGGGAATACGCAGTATTTT; CDR3: CAISESGPRGNTQYF
V: TRBV7-9; J: TRBJ1-5; size: -; D: -; DNA: TGTGCCAGCAGCTTAGAGCGTAGTCAGCCCCAGCATTTT; CDR3: CASSLERSQPQHF
V: TRBV3-1; J: TRBJ1-2; size: -; D: TRBD1; DNA: TGTGCCAGCAGCCAAACAGGGGCTAACTATGGCTACACCTTC; CDR3: CASSQTGANYGYTF
V: TRBV6-2/TRBV6-3; J: TRBJ2-1; size: -; D: TRBD1; DNA: TGTGCCTGTTCGAGGGCAGGGGGCTCGGGTGAGCAGTTCTTC; CDR3: CACSRAGGSGEQFF
V: TRBV7-2; J: TRBJ2-5; size: many; D: -; DNA: TGTGCCAGCAGCTTAATAGTGCCGTTTTTCCAAGAGACCCAGTACTTC; CDR3: CASSLIVPFFQETQYF
V: TRBV28; J: TRBJ2-3; size: few; D: TRBD2; DNA: TGTGCCAGCAGCCCCCCTAGCGGGGTGACAGATACGCAGTATTTT; CDR3: CASSPPSGVTDTQYF
V: TRBV19; J: TRBJ2-3; size: few; D: -; DNA: TGTGCCAGTAGTATAGTAGGGAGCGGCACAGATACGCAGTATTTT; CDR3: CASSIVGSGTDTQYF
V: TRBV20-1; J: TRBJ1-3; size: -; D: -; DNA: TGCAGTGCAACGACAGCCTCCTCTGGAAACACCATATATTTT; CDR3: CSATTASSGNTIYF
V: TRBV20-1; J: TRBJ2-1; size: few; D: TRBD2; DNA: TGCAGTGCAATTAGCGGGGGGGCCTTCAATGAGCAGTTCTTC; CDR3: CSAISGGAFNEQFF
V: TRBV5-6; J: TRBJ2-3; size: many; D: TRBD2; DNA: TGTGCCAGCCGGACTAGTCACACAGATACGCAGTATTTT; CDR3: CASRTSHTDTQYF
V: TRBV4-1; J: TRBJ2-2; size: few; D: TRBD2; DNA: TGCGCCAGCAGCCAGGGTAGCGGGGGGTCCGGCGAGAACACCGGGGAGCTGTTTTTT; CDR3: CASSQGSGGSGENTGELFF
V: TRBV5-1; J: TRBJ1-3; size: many; D: -; DNA: TGCGCCAGCAGCTTGGCCCCGACAGGCTCTGGAAACACCATATATTTT; CDR3: CASSLAPTGSGNTIYF
V: TRBV2; J: TRBJ2-7; size: many; D: -; DNA: TGTGCCAGCAGTGATCGACTCCCCCCCGAGCAGTACTTC; CDR3: CASSDRLPPEQYF
V: TRBV6-2/TRBV6-3; J: TRBJ1-2; size: -; D: -; DNA: TGTGCCAGCAGTTACGCGGACATTATTGGCTACACCTTC; CDR3: CASSYADIIGYTF
V: TRBV7-2; J: TRBJ2-3; size: -; D: TRBD2; DNA: TGTGCCAGCAGCTTAGGACGGCGGGGGGATACGCAGTATTTT; CDR3: CASSLGRRGDTQYF
V: TRBV12-3/TRBV12-4; J: TRBJ1-3; size: -; D: -; DNA: TGTGCCAGCAGGCCTTCTGGAAACACCATATATTTT; CDR3: CASRPSGNTIYF
V: TRBV5-1; J: TRBJ1-1; size: -; D: -; DNA: TGCGCCAGCAGCCCAGACCCGGGCCAGGACACTGAAGCTTTCTTT; CDR3: CASSPDPGQDTEAFF
V: TRBV7-9; J: TRBJ2-7; size: many; D: TRBD1; DNA: TGTGCCAGCAGCTTAGCAGGGGGCGGAGAGCAGTACTTC; CDR3: CASSLAGGGEQYF
V: TRBV6-5; J: TRBJ1-2; size: -; D: TRBD1; DNA: TGTGCCAGCAGTTCCCCCCGGGACAGTAACTATGGCTACACCTTC; CDR3: CASSSPRDSNYGYTF
V: TRBV9; J: TRBJ2-7; size: many; D: TRBD1; DNA: TGTGCCAGCAGCGCCGCCGGGACAGGGGTTTCCGAGCAGTACTTC; CDR3: CASSAAGTGVSEQYF
V: TRBV4-3; J: TRBJ2-3; size: few; D: TRBD1; DNA: TGCGCCAGCAGCCTGGACGGACAGGGGAAAGATACGCAGTATTTT; CDR3: CASSLDGQGKDTQYF
V: TRBV19; J: TRBJ1-3; size: few; D: -; DNA: TGTGCCAGTAGTACCAGACAGAACACCATATATTTT; CDR3: CASSTRQNTIYF
V: TRBV6-2/TRBV6-3; J: TRBJ1-1; size: -; D: -; DNA: TGTGCCAGCAGCCGGCGCACTGAAGCTTTCTTT; CDR3: CASSRRTEAFF
V: TRBV7-9; J: TRBJ2-3; size: -; D: TRBD2; DNA: TGTGCCAGCAGCCAGAGCGGGGCAGATACGCAGTATTTT; CDR3: CASSQSGADTQYF